Presented here are 24 T cell receptor beta chains from one specimen sequenced in a study of blood T cell repertoires in COVID-19. TCRdb's table, derived via immunoSEQ multiplex PCR, lists solely in-frame clones and lacks some. The table has 160,000 or so clones, 87% seen once. The sample taken for sequencing was peripheral blood. These receptors were taken from a woman aged 70 to 79 with COVID-19, enrolled during active disease.

CDR3 sequence reads: CASSLDPSGTGSSGYTF. As DNA, the CDR3 is TGTGCCAGCAGCTTAGATCCCTCCGGGACAGGGAGTAGTGGCTACACCTTC. The chain carries TRBV11-2 and TRBJ1-2; 9 bases are a match to TRBD1. The CDR3 has 17 residues. V dropped 0 bases and J dropped 7; count of bases not matched to a gene: 12. CDR1 is SGHAT, CDR2 FQNNGV, per germline.

The chain couples TRBV18 to TRBJ1-1; D is unresolved. The CDR3 has 14 amino acids. Germline CDR1 KGHSH, CDR2 LQKENI. Trimming took off 5 bases at V and 1 base at J, with 11 bases between the two ends. For the CDR3, the DNA is TGTGCCAGCTCAACTCAGAGGGAGAACACTGAAGCTTTCTTT. It yields the protein CASSTQRENTEAFF.

The gene calls are TRBV27 and TRBJ1-6, with TRBD1 matching 9 bases. The V segment lost 8 bases and the J segment 4 bases; nucleotides outside the gene matches: 12. Looked up from germline, CDR1 is MNHEY and CDR2 is SMNVEV (reference sequence). The CDR3 has 17 residues. The CDR3, as DNA: TGTGCCAGCCGGGACAGGGTCATATCGGGATATAATTCACCCCTCCACTTT. This encodes CASRDRVISGYNSPLHF.

V and J are TRBV5-1 and TRBJ2-3; TRBD2 matches at 8 bases. Per germline, CDR1 SGHRS and CDR2 YFSETQ. The CDR3 has 15 residues. J was trimmed by 1 base and V by 0 bases; bases with no gene match: 1. CDR3 sequence reads: CASSLVTSGTDTQYF. CDR3 nucleotide sequence: TGCGCCAGCAGCTTGGTGACTAGCGGCACAGATACGCAGTATTTT.

This chain links TRBV5-1 with TRBJ2-7, with D maybe TRBD2 (5 bases). Looked up from germline, CDR1 is SGHRS and CDR2 is YFSETQ. This CDR3 is 14 amino acids long. Trimming left V 4 bases short and J 6 bases short, with 17 bases between. The CDR3 spells CASSTGLTRPEQYF. The CDR3 bases are TGCGCCAGCAGCACGGGATTAACCCGCCCCGAGCAGTACTTC.

The chain couples TRBV7-2 to TRBJ2-7, with D perhaps TRBD1 (6 bases). CDR3 length equals 12 residues. V lost 5 bases and J 8 bases, leaving 13 bases between the germline ends. CDR1 SGHTA and CDR2 FQGNSA come from the germline V gene. The CDR3 protein is CASSPRTDKQYF. In nucleotides, the CDR3 is TGTGCCAGCAGCCCACGGACAGACAAGCAGTACTTC.

Here the CDR3 reads CASSAPAQLARYNEQFF. CDR3 nucleotides: TGTGCCAGCAGCGCCCCCGCCCAACTAGCGCGATACAATGAGCAGTTCTTC. The chain carries TRBV11-2 and TRBJ2-1; 7 bases agree with TRBD2. The V gene's germline CDR1 is SGHAT and CDR2 FQNNGV. Trimming took 5 bases from V and 4 from J; bases not matched to a gene: 14. There are 17 residues in the CDR3.

This clone is a singleton in its sample. This chain connects TRBV5-5 to TRBJ1-1, with 8 nucleotides matching TRBD1. Germline CDR1 and CDR2: SGHKS and YYEKEE (reference sequence). V was clipped by 0 bases and J by 1 base; unmatched bases: 8. This CDR3 spans 17 amino acids. The CDR3 protein is CASSLGGDRPPNTEAFF. CDR3 sequence (DNA): TGTGCCAGCAGCTTGGGTGGGGACAGGCCGCCGAACACTGAAGCTTTCTTT. Drawing the rest from reference TRBV5-5 and TRBJ1-1, the complete variable domain is DAGVTQSPTHLIKTRGQQVTLRCSPISGHKSVSWYQQVLGQGPQFIFQYYEKEERGRGNFPDRFSARQFPNYSSELNVNALLLGDSALYLCASSLGGDRPPNTEAFFGQGTRLTVV.

This clone appeared a single time. This chain connects TRBV7-2 to TRBJ1-3; D possibly corresponds to TRBD1 (6 bases). Trimming left V 5 bases short and J 2 bases short, with 10 bases between. Germline assignment: CDR1 SGHTA and CDR2 FQGNSA. CDR3 length: 14 residues. DNA for the CDR3: TGTGCCAGCAGCACCAGGGGCACTGGAAACACCATATATTTT. It encodes CASSTRGTGNTIYF.

The chain couples TRBV19 to TRBJ2-3, with D maybe TRBD2 (6 bases). Germline loops: CDR1 LNHDA, CDR2 SQIVND (reference sequence). Trimming removed 5 bases from V and 2 bases from J, with 14 bases in between. The CDR3 loop spans 15 amino acids. The CDR3 DNA sequence: TGTGCCAGTAGTCCAAGACTAGGGGACACAGATACGCAGTATTTT. This encodes CASSPRLGDTDTQYF.

The chain couples TRBV5-1 to TRBJ2-2; 10 bases fit TRBD1. Trimming took 3 bases from V and 4 from J; bases not matched to a gene: 6. This CDR3 is 16 amino acids long. Germline values: CDR1 SGHRS, CDR2 YFSETQ. The CDR3: CASSYRDRGTTGELFF. CDR3 nucleotides: TGCGCCAGCAGCTACCGGGACAGGGGTACCACCGGGGAGCTGTTTTTT.

The gene calls are TRBV3-1 (or the pseudogene TRBV3-2) and TRBJ1-6, with D unresolved. V gave up 2 bases and J gave up 9 bases, with 8 bases separating them. The CDR3 runs 13 residues. Germline V gene sequence: CDR1 LGHDT, CDR2 YNNKEL (reference sequence). CDR3: CASSQPFSSPLHF. Written as DNA, the CDR3 is TGTGCCAGCAGCCAACCGTTCTCTTCACCCCTCCACTTT.

The genes are TRBV4-1 and TRBJ1-2; no clear D gene. The CDR3 is 15 amino acids. V lost 5 bases to trimming and J lost 4 bases, with 17 bases between them. The V gene's germline CDR1 is MGHRA and CDR2 YSYEKL. The CDR3, as DNA: TGCGCCAGCAGCGAGAGGACTTTTCAGAGCTATGGCTACACCTTC. Translated, it gives CASSERTFQSYGYTF.

V is TRBV5-8 and J is TRBJ2-2; TRBD1 matches 8 bases. Losses at the gene ends were 3 bases for V and 3 bases for J; bases not matched to a gene: 7. Germline-derived CDR1 and CDR2 are SGHTS and YDEGEE. This CDR3 spans 16 amino acids. CDR3 amino acids: CASSSMTGVDTGELFF. CDR3 coding DNA: TGTGCCAGCAGCTCGATGACAGGGGTTGACACCGGGGAGCTGTTTTTT.

The chain uses TRBV7-9 and TRBJ1-4, with D possibly TRBD1 on 5 matching bases. Per the germline V gene, CDR1 is SEHNR and CDR2 is FQNEAQ (reference sequence). The CDR3 runs to 17 residues. Trimming removed 1 base at V and 2 bases at J, with 14 bases between. The CDR3 sequence: CASSLVSGDWTNEKLFF. CDR3 DNA: TGTGCCAGCAGCTTAGTTTCCGGGGACTGGACTAATGAAAAACTGTTTTTT.

This chain connects TRBV24-1 to TRBJ1-2; tentative D call: TRBD1 (6 bases). V was pared by 3 bases and J by 4 bases, with 17 bases between. There are 16 residues in the CDR3. Germline CDR1 and CDR2: KGHDR and SFDVKD. CDR3 sequence reads: CATSDTQRGAGYGYTF. The CDR3 DNA is TGTGCCACCAGTGATACCCAACGGGGGGCTGGCTATGGCTACACCTTC.

The chain combines TRBV5-6 with TRBJ2-3, with D tentatively TRBD2 (5 bases). Trimming removed 4 bases at V and 1 base at J, with 10 bases between. The CDR3 loop spans 14 amino acids. From germline, CDR1 is SGHDT and CDR2 YYEEEE. DNA of the CDR3: TGTGCCAGCAGCATCGGACTGGGCACAGATACGCAGTATTTT. It codes for CASSIGLGTDTQYF.

The chain has TRBV5-1 and TRBJ2-1, with D tentatively TRBD2 (6 bases). The germline V gene encodes CDR1 SGHRS and CDR2 YFSETQ. V was pared by 0 bases and J by 3 bases, with 13 bases between. The CDR3 has 16 residues. The CDR3 protein is CASSLAPGVHYNEQFF. Here the CDR3 DNA reads TGCGCCAGCAGCTTGGCCCCGGGGGTCCACTACAATGAGCAGTTCTTC.

The chain recombines TRBV7-9 with TRBJ1-4; D remains unclear. The CDR3 extends over 15 amino acids. The V gene's germline CDR1 is SEHNR and CDR2 FQNEAQ (reference sequence). V was cut by 2 bases and J by 1 base, with 8 bases left in between. The CDR3 nucleotides read TGTGCCAGCAGCTTACGGCGGCTAACTAATGAAAAACTGTTTTTT. Encoded protein: CASSLRRLTNEKLFF.

The chain carries TRBV5-1 and TRBJ2-3; TRBD2 might be the D (6 bases). The CDR3 covers 16 residues. The V end lost 4 bases, the J end lost 3 bases, and 18 bases lay between the germline ends. CDR1 is SGHRS, CDR2 YFSETQ, per germline. The CDR3: CASSLGMRGLTDTQYF. The CDR3 DNA reads as TGCGCCAGCAGCCTGGGTATGCGGGGCTTAACAGATACGCAGTATTTT.

The rearrangement uses TRBV7-6 and TRBJ2-3; 10 positions match TRBD2. V shed 6 bases, J shed 2 bases, and the junction held 5 bases outside the gene matches. Germline assignment: CDR1 SGHVS and CDR2 FNYEAQ. There are 15 residues in the CDR3. The CDR3 DNA is TGTGCCAGCAGTCATACTAGCGGGGACACAGATACGCAGTATTTT. Translating gives CASSHTSGDTDTQYF.

The gene calls are TRBV5-6 and TRBJ1-5; TRBD1 matches at 7 bases. V lost 7 bases and J lost 4; bases outside the gene matches: 11. Germline loops: CDR1 SGHDT, CDR2 YYEEEE. The CDR3 covers 15 residues. The CDR3 loop is CASWMTDRENQPQHF. The CDR3 DNA sequence: TGTGCCAGCTGGATGACTGACAGGGAGAATCAGCCCCAGCATTTT.

The chain joins TRBV30 to TRBJ1-3; D is possibly TRBD1 (6 bases). Germline lookup yields CDR1 GTSNPN and CDR2 SVGIG (reference sequence). Trimming took 2 bases from V and 4 from J, leaving 21 bases between them. The CDR3 contains 17 residues. The CDR3 loop reads CAWSFTLAGQRGNTIYF. Here the CDR3 DNA reads TGTGCCTGGAGTTTCACCCTCGCCGGACAGCGCGGAAACACCATATATTTT.

The rearrangement links TRBV6-2 or TRBV6-3 to TRBJ1-6; 7 nucleotides line up with TRBD1. The CDR3 is 14 amino acids. Germline CDR1 is MNHEY and CDR2 is SVGEGT. Losses at the gene ends were 6 bases for V and 7 bases for J; bases not matched to a gene: 6. CDR3 protein: CASSPGQTNSPLHF. The DNA for the CDR3 is TGTGCCAGCAGCCCGGGACAGACGAATTCACCCCTCCACTTT.